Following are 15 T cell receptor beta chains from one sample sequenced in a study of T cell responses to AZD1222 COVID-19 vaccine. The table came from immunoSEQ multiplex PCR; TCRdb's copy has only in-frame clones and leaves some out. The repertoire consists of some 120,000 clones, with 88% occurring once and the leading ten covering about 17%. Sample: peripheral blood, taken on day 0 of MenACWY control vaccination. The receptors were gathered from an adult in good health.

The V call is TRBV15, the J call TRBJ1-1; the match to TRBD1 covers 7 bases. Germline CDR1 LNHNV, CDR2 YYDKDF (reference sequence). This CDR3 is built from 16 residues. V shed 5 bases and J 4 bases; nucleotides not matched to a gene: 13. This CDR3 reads CATSGGTVLLSTEAFF. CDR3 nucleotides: TGTGCCACCAGCGGGGGGACAGTGCTACTGAGCACTGAAGCTTTCTTT.

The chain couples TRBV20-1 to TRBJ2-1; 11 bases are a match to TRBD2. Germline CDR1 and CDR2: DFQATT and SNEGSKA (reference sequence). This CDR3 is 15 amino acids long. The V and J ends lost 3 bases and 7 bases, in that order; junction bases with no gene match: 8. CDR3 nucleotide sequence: TGCAGTGCTAGTCACGCTAGCGGGAGGTTGAATGAGCAGTTCTTC. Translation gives CSASHASGRLNEQFF.

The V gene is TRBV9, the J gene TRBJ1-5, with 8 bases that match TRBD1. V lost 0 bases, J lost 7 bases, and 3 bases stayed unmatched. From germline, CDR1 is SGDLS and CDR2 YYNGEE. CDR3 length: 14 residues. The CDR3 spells CASSVVAGGQPQHF. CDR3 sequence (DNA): TGTGCCAGCAGCGTAGTGGCAGGGGGCCAGCCCCAGCATTTT.

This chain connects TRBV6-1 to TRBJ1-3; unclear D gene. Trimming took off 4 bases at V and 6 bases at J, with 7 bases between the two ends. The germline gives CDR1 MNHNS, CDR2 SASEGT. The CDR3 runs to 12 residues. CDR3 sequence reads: CASSAQQNTIYF. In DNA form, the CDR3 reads TGTGCCAGCAGTGCCCAACAAAACACCATATATTTT.

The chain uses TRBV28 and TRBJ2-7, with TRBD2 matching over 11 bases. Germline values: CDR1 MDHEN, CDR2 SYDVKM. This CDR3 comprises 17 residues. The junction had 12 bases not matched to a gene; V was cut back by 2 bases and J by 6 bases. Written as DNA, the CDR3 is TGTGCCAGCAGTTTACCCGTAACTAGCGGGAGACGGCTCGAGCAGTACTTC. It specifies CASSLPVTSGRRLEQYF.

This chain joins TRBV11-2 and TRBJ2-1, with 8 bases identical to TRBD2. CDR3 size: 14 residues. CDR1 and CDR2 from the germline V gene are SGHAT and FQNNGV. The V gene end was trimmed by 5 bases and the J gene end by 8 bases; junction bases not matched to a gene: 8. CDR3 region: CASSGGTSGHEQFF. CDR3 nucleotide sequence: TGTGCCAGCAGCGGGGGGACTAGTGGGCATGAGCAGTTCTTC.

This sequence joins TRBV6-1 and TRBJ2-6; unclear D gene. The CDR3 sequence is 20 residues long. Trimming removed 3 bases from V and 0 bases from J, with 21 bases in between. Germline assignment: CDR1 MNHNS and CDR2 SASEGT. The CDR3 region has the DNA TGTGCCAGCAGTGAGCCTAAAGATCGTTCGGGTTACTCTGGGGCCAACGTCCTGACTTTC. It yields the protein CASSEPKDRSGYSGANVLTF.

CDR3 bases: TGTGCCAGCAGTTTGGGACTAGCGGTCTCCTACGAGCAGTACTTC. Amino acids: CASSLGLAVSYEQYF. V is TRBV28 and J is TRBJ2-7, with 11 bases aligning to TRBD2. Germline V gene lookup returns CDR1 MDHEN and CDR2 SYDVKM. The trim removed 3 bases at V and 0 bases at J, leaving 1 base unmatched. The CDR3 spans 15 residues.

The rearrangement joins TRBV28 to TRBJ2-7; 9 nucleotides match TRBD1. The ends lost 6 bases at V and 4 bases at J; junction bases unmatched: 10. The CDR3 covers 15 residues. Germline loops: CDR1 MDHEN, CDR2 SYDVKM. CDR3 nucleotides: TGTGCCAGCAGGGGACAGGGAACAGGGTCATACGAGCAGTACTTC. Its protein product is CASRGQGTGSYEQYF.

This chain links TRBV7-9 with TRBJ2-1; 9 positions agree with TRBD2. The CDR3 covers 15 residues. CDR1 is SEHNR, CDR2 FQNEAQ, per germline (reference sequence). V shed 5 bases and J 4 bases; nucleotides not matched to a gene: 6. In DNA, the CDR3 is TGTGCCAGCAGCCGTAGCGGGAGTTCGTACAATGAGCAGTTCTTC. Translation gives CASSRSGSSYNEQFF.

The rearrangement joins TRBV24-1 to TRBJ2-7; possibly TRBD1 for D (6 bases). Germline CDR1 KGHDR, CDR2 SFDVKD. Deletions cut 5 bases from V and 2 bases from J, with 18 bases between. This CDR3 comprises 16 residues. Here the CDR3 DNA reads TGTGCCACCAGTGCCCGGAGTACAGGGAACCCCTACGAGCAGTACTTC. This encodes CATSARSTGNPYEQYF.

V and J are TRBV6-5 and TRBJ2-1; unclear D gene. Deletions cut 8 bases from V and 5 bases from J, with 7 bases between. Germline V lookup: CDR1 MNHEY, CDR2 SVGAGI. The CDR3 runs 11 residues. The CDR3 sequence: CASGINNEQFF. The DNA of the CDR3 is TGTGCCAGCGGGATTAACAATGAGCAGTTCTTC.

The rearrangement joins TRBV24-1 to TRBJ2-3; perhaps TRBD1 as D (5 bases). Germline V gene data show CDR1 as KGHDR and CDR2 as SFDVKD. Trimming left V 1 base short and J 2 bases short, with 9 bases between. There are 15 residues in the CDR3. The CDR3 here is CATSDFSGPTDTQYF. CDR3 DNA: TGTGCCACCAGTGATTTTTCAGGGCCCACAGATACGCAGTATTTT.

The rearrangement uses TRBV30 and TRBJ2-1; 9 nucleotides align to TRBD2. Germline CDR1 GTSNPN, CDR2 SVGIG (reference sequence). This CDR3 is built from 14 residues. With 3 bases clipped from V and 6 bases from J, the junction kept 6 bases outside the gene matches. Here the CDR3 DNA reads TGTGCCTGGAGCGGGCGGGAGGGCCTCAATGAGCAGTTCTTC. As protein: CAWSGREGLNEQFF.

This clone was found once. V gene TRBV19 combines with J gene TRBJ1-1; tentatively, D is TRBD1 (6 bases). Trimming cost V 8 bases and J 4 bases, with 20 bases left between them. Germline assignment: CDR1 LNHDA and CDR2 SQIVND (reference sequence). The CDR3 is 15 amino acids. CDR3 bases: TGTGCCAGTGGAACCCTTAGGGGGGCGCGCACTGAAGCTTTCTTT. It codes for CASGTLRGARTEAFF.